Listed below are T cell receptor beta chains from one sample, sequenced in a study of shared clonotypes between healthy human individuals. The table came from immunoSEQ multiplex PCR; TCRdb's copy has only in-frame clones and leaves some out. In the table there are approximately 1,500,000 clones, roughly 97% of which are singletons. Material for sequencing was naive CD4+ T cells sorted from blood. The receptors shown here come from a man younger than 45 in good health. Each CDR3 is given with its conserved first and last residue. A D gene is named only where the DNA matches it firmly. Only part of the rows carry a size: once, few, many, or a class if the clone is expanded.

clone_size d_call j_call v_call cdr3_nt cdr3_aa
NA NA TRBJ2-2 TRBV21-1 TGTGCCAGCAGTAATCGTTGGGCCGGGGAGCTGTTTTTT CASSNRWAGELFF
NA NA TRBJ2-7 TRBV21-1 TGTGCCATCTCTAGCGGGAGGGGCCGTCTCGAGCAGTACTTC CAISSGRGRLEQYF
NA NA TRBJ2-5 TRBV5-1 TGCGCCAGCAGCTTGCGGATAGGTCTGGAGACCCAGTACTTC CASSLRIGLETQYF
NA NA TRBJ2-7 TRBV4-2 TGTGCCAGCAGCCAAGATTTGGCCTTTGAGCAGTACTTC CASSQDLAFEQYF
NA NA TRBJ2-3 TRBV10-3 TGTGCCATCAGTGCTTCCAGGATGGATACGCAGTATTTT CAISASRMDTQYF
NA TRBD1 TRBJ2-1 TRBV10-3 TGTGCCATCACAGGCCCGGACAGGGGGCAGGATAGGCAGTTCTTC CAITGPDRGQDRQFF
NA NA TRBJ2-3 TRBV7-9 TGTGCCAGCAGCGCTGGAATCAGGGATACGCAGTATTTT CASSAGIRDTQYF
once NA TRBJ1-1 TRBV5-5 TGTGCCAGCAGCTTGCTTATCAGGGACACTGAAGCTTTCTTT CASSLLIRDTEAFF
NA NA TRBJ1-1 TRBV7-2 TGTGCCAGCCGATTCCGAATGCAATCCAACACTGAAGCTTTCTTT CASRFRMQSNTEAFF
NA TRBD1 TRBJ1-5 TRBV6-1 TGTGCCAGCATTAGAACCCAGGGGGATTATCAGCCCCAGCATTTT CASIRTQGDYQPQHF
NA NA TRBJ2-5 TRBV7-9 TGTGCCAGCAGCCTCGCCTCGTCCCAGTACTTC CASSLASSQYF